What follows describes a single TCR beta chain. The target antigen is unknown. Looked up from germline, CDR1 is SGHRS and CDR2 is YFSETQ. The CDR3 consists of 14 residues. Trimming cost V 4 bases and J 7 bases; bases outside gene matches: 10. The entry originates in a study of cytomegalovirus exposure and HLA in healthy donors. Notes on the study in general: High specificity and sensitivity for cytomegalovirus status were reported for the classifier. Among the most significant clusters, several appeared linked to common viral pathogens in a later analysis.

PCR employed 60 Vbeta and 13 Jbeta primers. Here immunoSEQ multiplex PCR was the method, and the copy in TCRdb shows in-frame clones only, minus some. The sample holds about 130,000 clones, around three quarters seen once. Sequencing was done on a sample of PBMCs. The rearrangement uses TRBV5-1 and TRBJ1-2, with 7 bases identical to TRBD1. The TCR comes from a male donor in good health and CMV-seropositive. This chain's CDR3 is CASSAQQGQGGYTF. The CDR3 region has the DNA TGCGCCAGCAGCGCACAACAGGGGCAGGGTGGCTACACCTTC. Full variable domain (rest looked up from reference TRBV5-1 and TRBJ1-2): KAGVTQTPRYLIKTRGQQVTLSCSPISGHRSVSWYQQTPGQGLQFLFEYFSETQRNKGNFPGRFSGRQFSNSRSEMNVSTLELGDSALYLCASSAQQGQGGYTFGSGTRLTVV.